These 26 T cell receptor beta chains were all obtained from the same sample, sequenced in a study of blood T cell repertoires in COVID-19. Only in-frame clones appear in the TCRdb table, and some are missing; sequencing was by immunoSEQ multiplex PCR. The table shows under 550,000 clones, with approximately 90% occurring only once. The sequenced sample consisted of peripheral blood. These receptors all stem from a man younger than 30 with COVID-19, enrolled during active disease.

The rearrangement joins TRBV6-5 to TRBJ2-7; D might be TRBD2 (7 bases). Between the trimmed V and J ends, which lost 4 bases and 3 bases, there was a span of 16 bases. The CDR3 runs 15 residues. The germline CDR1 and CDR2 sequences are MNHEY and SVGAGI. CDR3 bases: TGTGCCAGCAGTTGGGGGGGGCGGCAGAACTACGAGCAGTACTTC. Encoded protein: CASSWGGRQNYEQYF.

The chain employs TRBV5-1 and TRBJ1-6; the match to TRBD1 covers 7 bases. The germline CDR1 and CDR2 sequences are SGHRS and YFSETQ. J was trimmed by 5 bases and V by 4 bases; bases with no gene match: 3. This CDR3 is built from 14 residues. The CDR3 nucleotides are TGCGCCAGCAGCGAGGGACAGCATAATTCACCCCTCCACTTT. Its protein is CASSEGQHNSPLHF.

The rearrangement links TRBV25-1 to TRBJ1-1, with 7 positions matching TRBD1. The CDR3 totals 15 residues. Per the germline V gene, CDR1 is MGHDK and CDR2 is SYGVNS. Trimming removed 3 bases from V and 1 base from J; junction bases left unmatched: 5. The CDR3 DNA follows: TGTGCCAGCAGTGAGACAGGGCGGAGGAACACTGAAGCTTTCTTT. Translating it yields CASSETGRRNTEAFF.

The chain carries TRBV27 and TRBJ1-2; TRBD1 is a possible D gene (6 bases). Trimming cost V 8 bases and J 0 bases, with 22 bases left between them. The CDR3 loop spans 17 amino acids. CDR1 and CDR2 (germline): MNHEY, SMNVEV (reference sequence). The CDR3 is CASSTWQGGGANYGYTF. The CDR3 DNA follows: TGTGCCAGCTCAACATGGCAGGGAGGGGGAGCTAACTATGGCTACACCTTC.

This chain links TRBV7-2 with TRBJ2-3; no clear D. The V end lost 2 bases, the J end lost 4 bases, and 7 bases lay between the germline ends. The germline V gene has CDR1 SGHTA and CDR2 FQGNSA. The CDR3 has 13 residues. CDR3 nucleotides: TGTGCCAGCAGCTTATTAAGAGCAGATACGCAGTATTTT. It encodes CASSLLRADTQYF.

CDR3 sequence: CASSASGGETQYF. The CDR3 coding sequence is TGTGCCAGCAGTGCATCGGGCGGGGAGACCCAGTACTTC. This chain uses TRBV6-6 with TRBJ2-5, with D maybe TRBD2 (5 bases). The CDR3 runs 13 residues. V lost 5 bases and J lost 5, with 12 bases in between. Germline CDR1 and CDR2: MNHNY and SVGAGI (reference sequence).

The chain carries TRBV7-9 and TRBJ2-7; tentative D call: TRBD1 (6 bases). The CDR3 has 15 amino acids. Germline loops: CDR1 SEHNR, CDR2 FQNEAQ (reference sequence). V shed 4 bases and J shed 5 bases, with 18 bases lying between them. The CDR3 spells CASSSSPQGFNEQYF. The DNA for the CDR3 is TGTGCCAGCAGCTCATCCCCCCAGGGGTTCAACGAGCAGTACTTC.

The CDR3 protein is CASRDSTARETQYF. In nucleotides, the CDR3 is TGCGCCAGCAGGGACTCGACTGCTCGCGAGACCCAGTACTTC. The chain joins TRBV10-2 to TRBJ2-5, with a possible D match to TRBD2 (5 bases). CDR3 length equals 14 residues. Looked up from germline, CDR1 is WSHSY and CDR2 is SAAADI. V lost 6 bases and J lost 5, with 16 bases in between.

The chain has TRBV12-3 or TRBV12-4 and TRBJ2-5, with TRBD1 as a possible D gene (5 bases). The V gene lost 1 base and the J gene lost 7 bases, with 10 bases spanning the gap. The CDR3 has 13 residues. The CDR3 loop is CASSLDPQGTQYF. Written as DNA, the CDR3 is TGTGCCAGCAGTTTAGACCCCCAGGGGACCCAGTACTTC.

The rearrangement links TRBV2 to TRBJ2-2; TRBD2 agrees at 8 bases. The CDR3 length is 16 residues. V was clipped by 1 base and J by 3 bases; unmatched bases: 4. Germline-derived CDR1 and CDR2 are SNHLY and FYNNEI. Written as DNA, the CDR3 is TGTGCCAGCAGTGAAGTCTTTAGCGGGGACACCGGGGAGCTGTTTTTT. Translation gives CASSEVFSGDTGELFF. The full variable domain, with the rest looked up from reference TRBV2 and TRBJ2-2, is EPEVTQTPSHQVTQMGQEVILRCVPISNHLYFYWYRQILGQKVEFLVSFYNNEISEKSEIFDDQFSVERPDGSNFTLKIRSTKLEDSAMYFCASSEVFSGDTGELFFGEGSRLTVL.

CDR3 region: CASSVSLSEQFF. The DNA of the CDR3 is TGTGCCAGCAGCGTATCTTTATCTGAGCAGTTCTTC. The gene calls are TRBV11-3 and TRBJ2-1; D gene ambiguous. The V gene's germline CDR1 is SGHNT and CDR2 YENEEA. Deletions cut 5 bases from V and 9 bases from J, with 11 bases between. The CDR3 has 12 amino acids.

This chain connects TRBV5-4 to TRBJ2-3; D not certain. Trimming took 3 bases from V and 2 from J, leaving 13 bases between them. The CDR3 consists of 15 residues. Germline CDR1 and CDR2: SGHNT and YYREEE (reference sequence). This chain's CDR3 is CASSSETAPTDTQYF. The CDR3 nucleotides read TGTGCCAGCAGCTCTGAAACAGCACCCACAGATACGCAGTATTTT.

The chain couples TRBV3-1 (or the pseudogene TRBV3-2) to TRBJ2-7, with 13 bases matching TRBD2. The length of the CDR3 is 14 residues. The junction had 6 bases not matched to a gene; V was cut back by 4 bases and J by 9 bases. In germline, CDR1 is LGHDT, CDR2 YNNKEL (reference sequence). CDR3 sequence (DNA): TGTGCCAGCAGCCTCGGACTAGCGGGAGTGGTGCAGTACTTC. Translated, it gives CASSLGLAGVVQYF.

V and J are TRBV2 and TRBJ2-1; TRBD2 aligns across 12 bases. Losses at the gene ends were 4 bases for V and 8 bases for J; bases not matched to a gene: 9. This CDR3 spans 16 amino acids. Germline V lookup: CDR1 SNHLY, CDR2 FYNNEI. The CDR3 loop is CASSGPASGRVDEQFF. The CDR3 DNA is TGTGCCAGCAGTGGCCCAGCTAGCGGGAGGGTTGATGAGCAGTTCTTC.

V gene TRBV7-9 combines with J gene TRBJ1-1; D remains unclear. The CDR3 consists of 14 residues. Trimming removed 5 bases from V and 2 bases from J, with 12 bases in between. CDR1 SEHNR and CDR2 FQNEAQ come from the germline V gene (reference sequence). The CDR3 reads CASSAPRPNTEAFF. DNA for the CDR3: TGTGCCAGCAGCGCTCCTAGACCTAACACTGAAGCTTTCTTT.

The chain has TRBV19 and TRBJ1-2, with D possibly being TRBD1 (5 bases). Germline CDR1 LNHDA, CDR2 SQIVND (reference sequence). The CDR3 spans 15 residues. With 4 bases removed from V and 0 bases from J, the gap between germline ends came to 12 bases. The CDR3 DNA is TGTGCCAGTAGTAGATTGTCAGGGCCTAACTATGGCTACACCTTC. Translating it yields CASSRLSGPNYGYTF.

The rearrangement links TRBV12-5 to TRBJ2-5; TRBD2 aligns across 11 bases. Trimming cost V 3 bases and J 5 bases; bases outside gene matches: 8. This CDR3 is 16 amino acids long. Per germline, CDR1 LGHNT and CDR2 FRNRAP. The CDR3 reads CASGFHRGLAVETQYF. The CDR3, as DNA: TGTGCTAGTGGTTTCCACCGGGGACTAGCGGTGGAGACCCAGTACTTC.

The chain employs TRBV24-1 and TRBJ2-1, with 8 bases matching TRBD1. The junction had 4 bases not matched to a gene; V was cut back by 4 bases and J by 6 bases. CDR1 is KGHDR, CDR2 SFDVKD, per germline. This CDR3 has 14 amino acids. CDR3 amino acids: CATSEGTGSNEQFF. The CDR3 nucleotides read TGTGCCACCAGTGAAGGGACAGGATCCAATGAGCAGTTCTTC.

V usage is TRBV7-9 and J usage is TRBJ2-2, with D maybe TRBD2 (6 bases). Germline lookup yields CDR1 SEHNR and CDR2 FQNEAQ (reference sequence). There are 13 residues in the CDR3. V was cut by 4 bases and J by 6 bases, with 9 bases left in between. In DNA form, the CDR3 reads TGTGCCAGCAGCTGGCCGGGGGCCGGGGAGCTGTTTTTT. As protein: CASSWPGAGELFF.

The rearrangement links TRBV27 to TRBJ2-2, with a weak D call TRBD1 (5 bases). The length of the CDR3 is 14 residues. CDR1 is MNHEY, CDR2 SMNVEV, per germline (reference sequence). V was cut by 2 bases and J by 6 bases, with 10 bases left in between. CDR3 amino acids: CASSLTQGPGELFF. In nucleotides, the CDR3 is TGTGCCAGCAGTTTAACCCAGGGCCCCGGGGAGCTGTTTTTT.

J is TRBJ1-1 and V is TRBV7-8, with TRBD1 as a possible D gene (6 bases). Germline values: CDR1 SGHVS, CDR2 FQNEAQ. The CDR3 spans 15 residues. V lost 7 bases, J lost 5 bases, and 20 bases lay in between. CDR3 residues: CASTRNEGGWTEAFF. CDR3 nucleotides: TGTGCCAGCACCCGGAATGAGGGGGGGTGGACTGAAGCTTTCTTT.

The V and J genes are TRBV19 and TRBJ2-1; 9 bases map to TRBD2. The CDR3 has 13 amino acids. Germline-derived CDR1 and CDR2 are LNHDA and SQIVND (reference sequence). V lost 7 bases, J lost 10 bases, and 8 bases stayed unmatched. DNA of the CDR3: TGTGCCAGTAAATCTAGCGGGATAGGCGAGCAGTTCTTC. The encoded protein is CASKSSGIGEQFF.

The chain recombines TRBV11-2 with TRBJ2-7; D is perhaps TRBD2 (5 bases). Trimming removed 2 bases from V and 6 bases from J, with 11 bases in between. This CDR3 contains 13 residues. Looked up from germline, CDR1 is SGHAT and CDR2 is FQNNGV. The DNA of the CDR3 is TGTGCCAGCAGCTTATCGGATGAGGGCGAGCAGTACTTC. Translating gives CASSLSDEGEQYF.

This chain uses TRBV5-1 with TRBJ2-7; D possibly corresponds to TRBD2 (6 bases). Germline V gene lookup returns CDR1 SGHRS and CDR2 YFSETQ. Trimming removed 4 bases at V and 7 bases at J, with 15 bases between. The CDR3 runs 13 residues. The CDR3 DNA sequence: TGCGCCAGCAGCCGGGTCCCGGAGGGGGAGCAGTACTTC. It yields the protein CASSRVPEGEQYF.

The rearrangement joins TRBV5-4 to TRBJ2-2; TRBD2 might be the D (6 bases). CDR1 SGHNT and CDR2 YYREEE come from the germline V gene (reference sequence). The CDR3 runs to 15 residues. Trimming left V 5 bases short and J 2 bases short, with 13 bases between. CDR3 residues: CASRPSGVNTGELFF. CDR3 coding DNA: TGTGCCAGCAGGCCATCGGGGGTCAACACCGGGGAGCTGTTTTTT.

The rearrangement uses TRBV6-1 and TRBJ1-1; D remains ambiguous. V was shortened by 1 base and J by 3 bases, with 15 bases between the two germline ends. Germline lookup yields CDR1 MNHNS and CDR2 SASEGT. There are 16 residues in the CDR3. The CDR3 DNA sequence: TGTGCCAGCAGTGAAGTCGGGGTGGCCTGGGACACTGAAGCTTTCTTT. Amino acids: CASSEVGVAWDTEAFF.